The present entry profiles one TCR beta chain with its context. CDR3 length equals 14 residues. The germline gives CDR1 KGHSH, CDR2 LQKENI. This sample is drawn from a study of identical twins. Unique molecular identifiers were present on the cDNA, and a universal primer site came from template switching. Each CDR3 protein gets one entry after TCRdb re-called the 5' RACE reads with MiXCR. The sample records some 1,600,000 distinct CDR3 sequences, around 33% being singletons. This receptor was identified in a newborn girl in good health. Sequencing was done on a sample of cord blood. The chain combines TRBV18 with TRBJ2-4; D possibly corresponds to TRBD2 (6 bases). The assigned J gene may be wrong: the sequence end matches TRBJ2-7 better. The CDR3 DNA reads as TGTGCCAGCTTCGCAGTGGGAGGAAACTACGAGCAGTACTTC. Translated: CASFAVGGNYEQYF.